This T cell receptor (beta chain) is from a study of blood T cell repertoires in COVID-19. Looking at the study overall: Italy, Spain and the United States were the sources of the convalescent and acute COVID-19 samples. Sources were T cells, B-cell-depleted T cells, or PBMCs; the material itself was cDNA or gDNA.

In the original analysis: Nucleated cell number was recorded as an estimate derived from reference gene primer amplification. Only in-frame clones appear in the TCRdb table, and some are missing; sequencing was by immunoSEQ multiplex PCR. Clone size and the V and J calls come from that table; the DNA yielded D and trimming. The sample shows fewer than 300,000 clones, approximately 90% of them seen only once. Seattle patients were enrolled while actively infected and followed longitudinally. The CDR3 length is 17 residues. The trim removed 4 bases at V and 2 bases at J, leaving 5 bases unmatched. Germline lookup yields CDR1 MGHDK and CDR2 SYGVNS.

The chain recombines TRBV25-1 with TRBJ2-6; 10 bases align to TRBD1. Sequencing was carried out using peripheral blood. The clonotype comes from a woman aged 25 to 45 with COVID-19, enrolled during active disease. The DNA of the CDR3 is TGTGCCAGCAGTGGGCGACAGGGGGCTGCTGGGGCCAACGTCCTGACTTTC. Protein product: CASSGRQGAAGANVLTF.